This TCR beta chain was identified in a study of post-analysis software for immune sequencing data. Study conclusions and caveats: Strong co-clustering by F measure linked samples that shared a preparation batch. About five TRBV segments appeared more often in patients than in controls, and TRBV5-6, TRBV5-1 and TRBV20-1 were among these.

This clonotype came up many times. The antigen remains undetermined. The CDR3 contains 12 residues. Germline V gene sequence: CDR1 LGHDT, CDR2 YNNKEL (reference sequence). V was cut by 1 base and J by 2 bases, with 0 bases left in between. Prepared libraries of TCR beta cDNA carried unique molecular identifiers. Each batch of about 0.95 to 11 million T cells produced hundreds of thousands of cDNA molecules. Each CDR3 protein gets one entry after TCRdb re-called the PCR reads with MiXCR. This sample has roughly 670,000 distinct CDR3 sequences, with 55% to 70% found just once. V is TRBV3-1 and J is TRBJ1-5; D not resolved. The TCR sequence derives from a girl aged 2 to 9 with multiple sclerosis. The source material was blood. The CDR3, as DNA: TGTGCCAGCAGCCAAGGCAATCAGCCCCAGCATTTT. It translates to CASSQGNQPQHF. Combining the CDR3 with reference TRBV3-1 and TRBJ1-5 gives the whole variable domain DTAVSQTPKYLVTQMGNDKSIKCEQNLGHDTMYWYKQDSKKFLKIMFSYNNKELIINETVPNRFSPKSPDKAHLNLHINSLELGDSAVYFCASSQGNQPQHFGDGTRLSIL.